This T cell receptor (beta chain) derives from a study of CD8 T cells in ankylosing spondylitis. Libraries for TCR beta were made by quantitative 5'-RACE with molecular barcodes. TCRdb processed the 5' RACE reads anew with MiXCR; each CDR3 protein has one entry. The sample has around 540,000 distinct CDR3 sequences; 9.5% to 15% are singletons. Overall study results and limits: Certain motif variants had earlier appeared in reactive arthritis synovial fluid and blood. Disease-linked clones reportedly showed significant enrichment in matched ankylosing spondylitis synovial fluid. A CD8+ phenotype characterized the disease-linked clones, which were relatively rare in peripheral blood. Seemingly distinctive of ankylosing spondylitis blood was a TCR beta motif formed by eight highly homologous variants.

CDR1 and CDR2 from the germline V gene are KGHDR and SFDVKD. Trimming removed 2 bases from V and 2 bases from J, with 9 bases in between. The CDR3 totals 15 residues. On this clonotype itself: Its target is unknown.

The source material was blood, either unsorted or a sorted T cell fraction (not recorded which). The receptor was derived from a male donor with ankylosing spondylitis. The chain has TRBV24-1 and TRBJ1-5; D is unclear. CDR3 nucleotides: TGTGCCACCAGTGATTCGACCGGGGGCAATCAGCCCCAGCATTTT. Translating it yields CATSDSTGGNQPQHF.